These 5 T cell receptor beta chains came from one sample sequenced in a study of blood T cells in healthy people across ages. Then a second PCR, running about 6 to 11 cycles, was carried out with a sample-barcoded 5' primer and a J-beta primer mix. Using its own MiXCR run on the 5' RACE reads, TCRdb lists one record per CDR3 protein. The table records roughly 700,000 distinct CDR3 sequences, 45% to 50% of them present only once. The sample taken for sequencing was blood. Source of these receptors: a woman aged 60-75 years in good health.

The J gene is TRBJ2-1, the V gene TRBV24-1; 14 nucleotides match TRBD2. This CDR3 spans 15 amino acids. Germline values: CDR1 KGHDR, CDR2 SFDVKD. The trim removed 8 bases at V and 4 bases at J, leaving 3 bases unmatched. The CDR3 DNA reads as TGTGCCACCACCGGGACTAGCGGGAGTTACAATGAGCAGTTCTTC. Translated, it gives CATTGTSGSYNEQFF.

CDR3 sequence: CASSQVAGGLEQYF. DNA of the CDR3: TGCGCCAGCAGCCAAGTGGCGGGCGGCCTCGAGCAGTACTTC. V usage is TRBV4-3 and J usage is TRBJ2-7, with D perhaps matching TRBD2 (5 bases). The V end was cut by 1 base, the J end by 6 bases, with 13 bases between. The CDR3 is 14 residues long. Per germline, CDR1 LGHNA and CDR2 YSLEER.

V usage is TRBV20-1 and J usage is TRBJ2-3; 7 bases agree with TRBD2. This CDR3 has 13 residues. J was trimmed by 3 bases and V by 3 bases; bases with no gene match: 3. CDR1 is DFQATT, CDR2 SNEGSKA, per germline (reference sequence). The CDR3 DNA reads TGCAGTGCTAGTTGCGGGAGTACAGATACGCAGTATTTT. Amino acids: CSASCGSTDTQYF.

The J gene is TRBJ2-1, the V gene TRBV2; TRBD2 agrees at 13 bases. This CDR3 comprises 19 residues. The germline V gene has CDR1 SNHLY and CDR2 FYNNEI. V shed 8 bases and J 0 bases; nucleotides not matched to a gene: 13. The CDR3 coding sequence is TGTGCCAGCCGGACTAGCGGGAGAAGGGCCGCTAGCTCCTACAATGAGCAGTTCTTC. This codes for CASRTSGRRAASSYNEQFF.

The chain employs TRBV29-1 and TRBJ2-5; D gene uncertain. The CDR3 contains 13 residues. V dropped 4 bases and J dropped 5 bases, with 14 bases sitting between them. Germline V gives CDR1 SQVTM, CDR2 ANQGSEA. CDR3 in amino acids: CSVVGEVSETQYF. The CDR3 nucleotides are TGCAGCGTTGTTGGGGAAGTCTCTGAGACCCAGTACTTC.